One and the same sample provided the 15 T cell receptor beta chains below, sequenced in a study of blood T cell repertoires in COVID-19. Repertoires were generated with immunoSEQ multiplex PCR, while TCRdb's copy carries only in-frame clones and drops some. The profile shows 100,000 to 150,000 clones, about 80% of them singletons. Sequencing was done on a sample of peripheral blood. The receptors come from a middle-aged man with active or convalescent COVID-19.

V and J are TRBV16 and TRBJ2-1; maybe TRBD1 (5 bases). Trimming cost V 1 base and J 7 bases, with 8 bases left between them. CDR3 length: 13 residues. Per the germline V gene, CDR1 is KGHSY and CDR2 is FQNENV. The CDR3 DNA sequence: TGTGCCAGCAGCCAATTGTCAGGGAATGAGCAGTTCTTC. Amino acids: CASSQLSGNEQFF.

The chain uses TRBV29-1 and TRBJ2-7, with 11 bases fitting TRBD2. This CDR3 region has 16 residues. Germline CDR1 reads SQVTM; CDR2 reads ANQGSEA. V lost 3 bases, J lost 2 bases, and 9 bases stayed unmatched. The CDR3 nucleotides are TGCAGCGTTGATGGCACTAGCGGGAGTACCCCCTACGAGCAGTACTTC. Amino acid sequence: CSVDGTSGSTPYEQYF.

The chain carries TRBV19 and TRBJ1-3; 7 nucleotides agree with TRBD1. This CDR3 has 13 residues. J lost 4 bases, V lost 3 bases, and 0 bases had no gene match. In germline, CDR1 is LNHDA, CDR2 SQIVND (reference sequence). The CDR3 region is CASSMTGGNTIYF. The CDR3 nucleotides are TGTGCCAGTAGTATGACAGGGGGAAACACCATATATTTT.

The chain combines TRBV7-9 with TRBJ2-7; the D is unclear. The CDR3 length is 12 residues. The germline V and J ends were trimmed by 4 bases and 6 bases, with 10 bases remaining between them. CDR1 and CDR2 from the germline V gene are SEHNR and FQNEAQ (reference sequence). The CDR3 DNA is TGTGCCAGCAGCTCGGGTAGAGTCGAGCAGTACTTC. Translated: CASSSGRVEQYF.

This chain joins TRBV7-3 and TRBJ2-1; 9 nucleotides match TRBD2. Germline CDR1 is SGHTA and CDR2 is FQGTGA. The CDR3 length is 18 residues. J was trimmed by 4 bases and V by 4 bases; bases with no gene match: 14. CDR3 sequence: CASSWLGGSGSPYNEQFF. CDR3 sequence (DNA): TGTGCCAGCAGCTGGCTGGGGGGTAGCGGGAGTCCTTACAATGAGCAGTTCTTC.

This clone was observed many times. V is TRBV6-2 or TRBV6-3 and J is TRBJ2-3; 10 positions agree with TRBD2. CDR1 is MNHEY and CDR2 is SVGEGT in the germline V gene. The V and J ends lost 5 bases and 3 bases, in that order; junction bases with no gene match: 5. The length of the CDR3 is 15 residues. The CDR3 loop is CASSSGGAATDTQYF. The DNA of the CDR3 is TGTGCCAGCAGTAGCGGGGGGGCCGCGACAGATACGCAGTATTTT.

The chain carries TRBV11-2 and TRBJ2-5; weak D call: TRBD2 (7 bases). Germline loops: CDR1 SGHAT, CDR2 FQNNGV. Between the trimmed V and J ends, which lost 2 bases and 4 bases, there was a span of 14 bases. The CDR3 consists of 15 residues. The CDR3 protein is CASSLLARGGETQYF. CDR3 in DNA: TGTGCCAGCAGCTTACTGGCTAGGGGGGGAGAGACCCAGTACTTC.

The chain combines TRBV6-5 with TRBJ1-2; 7 nucleotides match TRBD1. The trim removed 6 bases at V and 5 bases at J, leaving 9 bases unmatched. Germline CDR1 MNHEY, CDR2 SVGAGI. The CDR3 has 14 amino acids. CDR3 amino acids: CASSSTTGAYGYTF. The CDR3 DNA reads TGTGCCAGCAGCTCAACTACAGGGGCGTATGGCTACACCTTC.

The CDR3 region is CASSFPGGTEAFF. For the CDR3, the DNA is TGTGCCAGCAGTTTCCCAGGAGGTACTGAAGCTTTCTTT. This chain connects TRBV28 to TRBJ1-1; no clear D gene. The CDR3 is 13 residues long. Germline V CDR1 and CDR2: MDHEN, SYDVKM. Trimming stripped 3 bases from V and 5 bases from J, with 10 bases between.

J is TRBJ2-2 and V is TRBV3-1 (or the pseudogene TRBV3-2), with 14 bases aligning to TRBD2. Unmatched junction bases numbered 0, after V lost 3 bases and J lost 0 bases. Per germline, CDR1 LGHDT and CDR2 YNNKEL (reference sequence). This CDR3 comprises 17 residues. CDR3 residues: CASSQGLAGANTGELFF. DNA for the CDR3: TGTGCCAGCAGCCAGGGACTAGCGGGAGCGAACACCGGGGAGCTGTTTTTT.

The chain has TRBV24-1 and TRBJ2-1, with TRBD2 identical over 10 bases. Germline V CDR1 and CDR2: KGHDR, SFDVKD. The CDR3 is 15 amino acids. V lost 7 bases to trimming and J lost 5 bases; unmatched junction nucleotides: 7. The CDR3 region is CATRLAGGNDNEQFF. For the CDR3, the DNA is TGTGCCACCAGATTAGCGGGAGGAAATGACAATGAGCAGTTCTTC.

The V call is TRBV12-3 or TRBV12-4, the J call TRBJ1-4; perhaps TRBD1 as D (5 bases). This CDR3 is 11 amino acids long. Trimming pared 5 bases from V and 10 bases from J, leaving 8 bases between. This chain's CDR3 is CASSPTGKLFF. Written as DNA, the CDR3 is TGTGCCAGCAGTCCAACAGGAAAACTGTTTTTT.

The chain links TRBV3-1 (or the pseudogene TRBV3-2) to TRBJ2-1, with 8 bases aligning to TRBD2. This CDR3 region has 15 residues. V lost 2 bases, J lost 6 bases, and 6 bases stayed unmatched. CDR1 and CDR2 (germline): LGHDT, YNNKEL (reference sequence). The CDR3 DNA sequence: TGTGCCAGCAGCCAAAGCGGACTAGCAGGCAATGAGCAGTTCTTC. This gives the protein CASSQSGLAGNEQFF.

This clone was seen a handful of times. This chain links TRBV6-5 with TRBJ1-1, with 8 bases fitting TRBD1. The CDR3 spans 14 residues. Germline-derived CDR1 and CDR2 are MNHEY and SVGAGI. Trimming took 8 bases from V and 0 from J; bases not matched to a gene: 5. CDR3 residues: CASLRQGMNTEAFF. CDR3 nucleotides: TGTGCCAGCCTAAGACAGGGGATGAACACTGAAGCTTTCTTT.

The rearrangement joins TRBV15 to TRBJ1-1, with D maybe TRBD1 (5 bases). The CDR3 length is 15 residues. Germline V lookup: CDR1 LNHNV, CDR2 YYDKDF (reference sequence). V lost 2 bases and J lost 4, with 14 bases in between. CDR3 protein: CATSRQIQGGTEAFF. Here the CDR3 DNA reads TGTGCCACCAGCAGACAAATTCAGGGTGGCACTGAAGCTTTCTTT.